These 28 T cell receptor beta chains came from one sample sequenced in a study of long-term antiretroviral therapy in people with HIV (dated by TCRdb to between 2021 and 2024). The immunoSEQ hsTCRB v3.0 assay was used at survey level resolution to sequence the TRB variable region. Sourced from immuneACCESS, this table was stored by TCRdb with only in-frame sequences that have V and J called. A share of the clones is absent; for the studies checked, an unresolved V gene accounts for under half, and the remainder has no known explanation. This sample has 25,000 to 35,000 clones in its table, and roughly 97% of those were observed once. The top ten hold around 3.1% of the sample. The sequencing here drew on unsorted PBMCs, taken 6.9 years after starting antiretroviral therapy. The source of these receptors is a man aged 30 to 39 with HIV.

This rearrangement joins TRBV7-9 to TRBJ2-2, with D possibly matching TRBD1 (5 bases). The CDR3 length is 14 residues. Trimming took 8 bases from V and 3 from J, leaving 13 bases between them. Germline CDR1 is SEHNR and CDR2 is FQNEAQ (reference sequence). The CDR3 is CASAEGDYTGELFF. The DNA for the CDR3 is TGTGCCAGCGCGGAAGGGGATTACACCGGGGAGCTGTTTTTT.

The chain combines TRBV6-5 with TRBJ1-2; 8 bases are shared with TRBD1. Germline V lookup: CDR1 MNHEY, CDR2 SVGAGI. The CDR3 contains 15 residues. V gave up 6 bases and J gave up 5 bases; unmatched junction bases: 11. The CDR3 loop reads CASRPGGSTVYGYTF. The CDR3 nucleotides are TGTGCCAGCAGGCCAGGGGGCTCGACGGTTTATGGCTACACCTTC.

The J gene is TRBJ2-7, the V gene TRBV5-1; 12 bases align to TRBD2. The germline V gene has CDR1 SGHRS and CDR2 YFSETQ. Trimming cost V 5 bases and J 3 bases; bases outside gene matches: 6. The CDR3 has 15 residues. Here the CDR3 reads CASSQGLAGIYEQYF. CDR3 nucleotide sequence: TGCGCCAGCAGTCAAGGACTAGCGGGAATCTACGAGCAGTACTTC. The full variable domain, with the rest looked up from reference TRBV5-1 and TRBJ2-7, is KAGVTQTPRYLIKTRGQQVTLSCSPISGHRSVSWYQQTPGQGLQFLFEYFSETQRNKGNFPGRFSGRQFSNSRSEMNVSTLELGDSALYLCASSQGLAGIYEQYFGPGTRLTVT.

The V call is TRBV27, the J call TRBJ2-7, with D perhaps assigned TRBD1 or TRBD2 (7 bases each). The CDR3 is 14 amino acids. The V end lost 6 bases, the J end lost 3 bases, and 15 bases lay between the germline ends. Germline values: CDR1 MNHEY, CDR2 SMNVEV (reference sequence). CDR3 region: CASRPTGEGYEQYF. The CDR3, as DNA: TGTGCCAGCAGGCCAACAGGGGAGGGCTACGAGCAGTACTTC.

The rearrangement links TRBV5-5 to TRBJ1-6; D remains ambiguous. The CDR3 runs to 14 residues. Germline lookup yields CDR1 SGHKS and CDR2 YYEKEE (reference sequence). The ends were cut back, 0 bases at V and 7 bases at J, with 8 bases in the middle. The CDR3: CASSLVRPNSPLHF. DNA for the CDR3: TGTGCCAGCAGCTTGGTGCGCCCGAATTCACCCCTCCACTTT. Full variable domain (rest looked up from reference TRBV5-5 and TRBJ1-6): DAGVTQSPTHLIKTRGQQVTLRCSPISGHKSVSWYQQVLGQGPQFIFQYYEKEERGRGNFPDRFSARQFPNYSSELNVNALLLGDSALYLCASSLVRPNSPLHFGNGTRLTVT.

This chain uses TRBV6-5 with TRBJ2-1; no firm D call. The CDR3 contains 12 residues. Germline-derived CDR1 and CDR2 are MNHEY and SVGAGI. The germline V and J ends were trimmed by 7 bases and 6 bases, with 10 bases remaining between them. CDR3 nucleotides: TGTGCCAGCATGGGAAGATCCAATGAGCAGTTCTTC. This translates into CASMGRSNEQFF.

The rearrangement uses TRBV6-1 and TRBJ2-1; a possible D gene is TRBD2 (7 bases). The CDR3 spans 15 residues. Trimming shortened V by 8 bases and J by 9 bases, and 23 bases separated the two germline ends. Germline lookup yields CDR1 MNHNS and CDR2 SASEGT. The CDR3: CASSGGGLVFGEQFF. CDR3 bases: TGTGCCAGCTCGGGGGGCGGACTAGTTTTTGGTGAGCAGTTCTTC.

The rearrangement uses TRBV7-8 and TRBJ2-1, with D perhaps TRBD1 (6 bases). The germline V and J ends were trimmed by 2 bases and 5 bases, with 19 bases remaining between them. Germline loops: CDR1 SGHVS, CDR2 FQNEAQ. The CDR3 runs 17 residues. The CDR3: CASSLLGQPLINNEQFF. CDR3 DNA: TGTGCCAGCAGCTTACTAGGACAGCCGCTGATAAACAATGAGCAGTTCTTC. The full variable domain, rest sourced from reference TRBV7-8 and TRBJ2-1, is GAGVSQSPRYKVAKRGQDVALRCDPISGHVSLFWYQQALGQGPEFLTYFQNEAQLDKSGLPSDRFFAERPEGSVSTLKIQRTQQEDSAVYLCASSLLGQPLINNEQFFGPGTRLTVL.

This rearrangement joins TRBV19 to TRBJ1-5; D unclear. Germline CDR1 and CDR2: LNHDA and SQIVND (reference sequence). V lost 5 bases and J 7 bases, leaving 18 bases between the germline ends. This CDR3 has 15 residues. DNA of the CDR3: TGTGCCAGTAGTTTTGCCGCAGGAGAACGGCAGCCCCAGCATTTT. Amino acids: CASSFAAGERQPQHF.

J is TRBJ2-1 and V is TRBV5-1; 7 bases map to TRBD2. CDR3 length equals 15 residues. The V gene's germline CDR1 is SGHRS and CDR2 YFSETQ. Trimming removed 1 base from V and 4 bases from J; junction bases left unmatched: 5. The CDR3 protein is CASSLRASGYNEQFF. DNA of the CDR3: TGCGCCAGCAGCTTGAGGGCTAGCGGATACAATGAGCAGTTCTTC.

V gene TRBV6-5 combines with J gene TRBJ2-1; D gene unclear. Per the germline V gene, CDR1 is MNHEY and CDR2 is SVGAGI. V was cut by 5 bases and J by 13 bases, with 21 bases left in between. This CDR3 spans 14 amino acids. CDR3 sequence (DNA): TGTGCCAGCAGTAAATCATCGGACCCCCCGTGCCAGTTCTTC. Its protein product is CASSKSSDPPCQFF.

CDR3 protein: CASSEAGGPFGELFF. The CDR3 DNA reads as TGTGCCAGCAGTGAGGCGGGAGGGCCTTTCGGGGAGCTGTTTTTT. This chain joins TRBV2 and TRBJ2-2; TRBD2 matches 9 bases. With 3 bases clipped from V and 7 bases from J, the junction kept 6 bases outside the gene matches. This CDR3 is built from 15 residues. Germline loops: CDR1 SNHLY, CDR2 FYNNEI.

The rearrangement links TRBV5-1 to TRBJ1-1; 7 bases match TRBD1. This CDR3 region has 14 residues. Per germline, CDR1 SGHRS and CDR2 YFSETQ. V lost 3 bases, J lost 7 bases, and 9 bases stayed unmatched. The CDR3 here is CASSSQGEIDEAFF. The CDR3 bases are TGCGCCAGCAGCTCCCAGGGGGAAATAGATGAAGCTTTCTTT. Based on the CDR3 plus reference TRBV5-1 and TRBJ1-1, the full variable domain is KAGVTQTPRYLIKTRGQQVTLSCSPISGHRSVSWYQQTPGQGLQFLFEYFSETQRNKGNFPGRFSGRQFSNSRSEMNVSTLELGDSALYLCASSSQGEIDEAFFGQGTRLTVV.

This chain connects TRBV11-3 to TRBJ1-5; maybe TRBD1 (6 bases). Germline CDR1 and CDR2: SGHNT and YENEEA. The CDR3 covers 18 residues. Trimming cost V 3 bases and J 3 bases, with 21 bases left between them. The CDR3 nucleotides are TGTGCCAGCAGCTTGTACAGGGTACTCCCCGCTCCCAATCAGCCCCAGCATTTT. Its translation is CASSLYRVLPAPNQPQHF.

The chain recombines TRBV11-2 with TRBJ1-1; D is uncertain. The CDR3 has 17 residues. Trimming removed 1 base from V and 10 bases from J, with 25 bases in between. Germline CDR1 reads SGHAT; CDR2 reads FQNNGV. CDR3 region: CASSLASPGPNLWRAFF. In nucleotides, the CDR3 is TGTGCCAGCAGCTTAGCTTCTCCCGGACCTAATTTATGGAGAGCTTTCTTT.

The chain couples TRBV5-6 to TRBJ1-5, with a weak D call TRBD1 (5 bases). CDR1 SGHDT and CDR2 YYEEEE come from the germline V gene. This CDR3 contains 15 residues. V lost 0 bases, J lost 7 bases, and 14 bases lay in between. This chain's CDR3 is CASSLGQQRRQPQHF. The CDR3 region has the DNA TGTGCCAGCAGCTTGGGACAGCAGAGGAGGCAGCCCCAGCATTTT. Supplemented by reference TRBV5-6 and TRBJ1-5, the full variable domain reads DAGVTQSPTHLIKTRGQQVTLRCSPKSGHDTVSWYQQALGQGPQFIFQYYEEEERQRGNFPDRFSGHQFPNYSSELNVNALLLGDSALYLCASSLGQQRRQPQHFGDGTRLSIL.

On this clone: The same CDR3 also results from other DNA sequences found in this sample. The V call is TRBV15, the J call TRBJ1-2, with unresolved D. The V end lost 9 bases, the J end lost 6 bases, and 17 bases lay between the germline ends. From germline, CDR1 is LNHNV and CDR2 YYDKDF (reference sequence). This CDR3 comprises 13 residues. CDR3 residues: CATSLDLSDGYTF. The CDR3 DNA reads TGTGCCACTAGCCTCGATCTGAGTGATGGCTACACCTTC.

The chain has TRBV5-6 and TRBJ2-1, with D tentatively TRBD1 or TRBD2 (6 bases each). Trimming shortened V by 2 bases and J by 7 bases, and 7 bases separated the two germline ends. The CDR3 sequence is 12 residues long. Germline CDR1 SGHDT, CDR2 YYEEEE. The chain's CDR3 is CASSLGGNEQFF. The CDR3 DNA is TGTGCCAGCAGCTTAGGGGGGAATGAGCAGTTCTTC.

CDR3 amino acids: CASSRTRQTNTEAFF. The CDR3 DNA reads TGTGCCAGCAGTAGGACCCGACAGACCAACACTGAAGCTTTCTTT. The genes are TRBV6-5 and TRBJ1-1, with D perhaps matching TRBD1 (5 bases). Germline V gene lookup returns CDR1 MNHEY and CDR2 SVGAGI. The germline V and J ends were trimmed by 5 bases and 2 bases, with 15 bases remaining between them. The CDR3 runs 15 residues.

The chain has TRBV13 and TRBJ1-2; 8 nucleotides align to TRBD1. Germline CDR1 and CDR2: PRHDT and FYEKMQ (reference sequence). Unmatched junction bases numbered 4, after V lost 4 bases and J lost 6 bases. CDR3 length: 13 amino acids. The CDR3 DNA reads as TGTGCCAGCAGCTCGCAGGGGGCGCATGGCTACACCTTC. It specifies CASSSQGAHGYTF.

This rearrangement joins TRBV7-2 to TRBJ1-5; D is unresolved. CDR1 and CDR2 from the germline V gene are SGHTA and FQGNSA. Trimming removed 1 base at V and 3 bases at J, with 10 bases between. The CDR3 is 15 amino acids. CDR3 coding DNA: TGTGCCAGCAGCTTAGAGGATAGGGCCAATCAGCCCCAGCATTTT. Protein: CASSLEDRANQPQHF.

The chain is built from TRBV4-2 and TRBJ1-4, with D perhaps TRBD1 (6 bases). The V end lost 5 bases, the J end lost 2 bases, and 12 bases lay between the germline ends. The CDR3 extends over 15 amino acids. Per the germline V gene, CDR1 is LGHNA and CDR2 is YNFKEQ. In DNA, the CDR3 is TGTGCCAGCAGCGAGTCAGGGGCGACTAATGAAAAACTGTTTTTT. The encoded protein is CASSESGATNEKLFF.

V and J are TRBV7-8 and TRBJ2-5; no clear D gene. Per germline, CDR1 SGHVS and CDR2 FQNEAQ. CDR3 length equals 10 residues. The V end was cut by 5 bases, the J end by 4 bases, with 2 bases between. The CDR3 DNA reads TGTGCCAGCAGCCGAGAGACCCAGTACTTC. It yields the protein CASSRETQYF.

The chain joins TRBV5-6 to TRBJ1-4, with 7 positions matching TRBD1. Germline CDR1 SGHDT, CDR2 YYEEEE. V lost 2 bases, J lost 3 bases, and 7 bases stayed unmatched. CDR3 length equals 16 residues. The CDR3 bases are TGTGCCAGCAGCTTTTACGGGGGACAGCCTAATGAAAAACTGTTTTTT. Amino acid sequence: CASSFYGGQPNEKLFF.

This chain connects TRBV5-4 to TRBJ2-7; TRBD1 aligns across 7 bases. The V segment lost 4 bases and the J segment 3 bases; nucleotides outside the gene matches: 10. CDR3 length equals 15 residues. Germline V gene data show CDR1 as SGHNT and CDR2 as YYREEE (reference sequence). CDR3 protein: CASSGLTGLRYEQYF. In DNA form, the CDR3 reads TGTGCCAGCAGCGGGCTGACAGGGTTGCGCTACGAGCAGTACTTC. The whole variable domain, filled in from reference TRBV5-4 and TRBJ2-7, reads ETGVTQSPTHLIKTRGQQVTLRCSSQSGHNTVSWYQQALGQGPQFIFQYYREEENGRGNFPPRFSGLQFPNYSSELNVNALELDDSALYLCASSGLTGLRYEQYFGPGTRLTVT.

V and J are TRBV21-1 and TRBJ2-1; the table gives TRBD2 as D, unverified against the DNA. TRBV21-1 is described as a pseudogene. The CDR3 sequence is 11 residues long. This CDR3 reads CASSNLNEQFF. The CDR3 coding sequence is TGTGCCAGCAGCAACCTTAATGAGCAGTTCTTC.

The CDR3 DNA sequence: TGTGCCAGCAGTAGGGACTACAACACCGGGGAGCTGTTTTTT. Protein sequence: CASSRDYNTGELFF. The chain has TRBV6-4 and TRBJ2-2; 7 nucleotides align to TRBD2. Germline values: CDR1 MRHNA, CDR2 SNTAGT. The CDR3 is 14 residues long. The ends lost 5 bases at V and 2 bases at J; junction bases unmatched: 2.

V gene TRBV7-2 combines with J gene TRBJ2-1; D is ambiguous. CDR3 length equals 14 residues. Germline values: CDR1 SGHTA, CDR2 FQGNSA. Trimming cost V 3 bases and J 5 bases, with 11 bases left between them. The CDR3 protein is CASSLSSQDNEQFF. Here the CDR3 DNA reads TGTGCCAGCAGCTTGAGCTCCCAGGACAATGAGCAGTTCTTC.